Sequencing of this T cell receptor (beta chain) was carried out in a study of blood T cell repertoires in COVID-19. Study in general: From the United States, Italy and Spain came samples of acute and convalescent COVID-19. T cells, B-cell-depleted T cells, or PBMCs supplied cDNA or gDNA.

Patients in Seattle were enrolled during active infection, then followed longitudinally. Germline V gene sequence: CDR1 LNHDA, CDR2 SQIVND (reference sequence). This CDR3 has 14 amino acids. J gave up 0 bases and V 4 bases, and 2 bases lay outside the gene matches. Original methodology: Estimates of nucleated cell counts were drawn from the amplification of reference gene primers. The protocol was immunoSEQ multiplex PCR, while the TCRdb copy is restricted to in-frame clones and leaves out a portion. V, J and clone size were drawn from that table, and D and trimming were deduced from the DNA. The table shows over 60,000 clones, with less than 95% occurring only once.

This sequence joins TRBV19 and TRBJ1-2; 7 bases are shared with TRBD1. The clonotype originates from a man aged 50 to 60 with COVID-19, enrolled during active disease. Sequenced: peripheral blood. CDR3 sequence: CASSTQGANYGYTF. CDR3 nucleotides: TGTGCCAGTAGTACCCAGGGGGCTAACTATGGCTACACCTTC. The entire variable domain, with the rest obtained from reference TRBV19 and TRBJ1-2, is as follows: DGGITQSPKYLFRKEGQNVTLSCEQNLNHDAMYWYRQDPGQGLRLIYYSQIVNDFQKGDIAEGYSVSREKKESFPLTVTSAQKNPTAFYLCASSTQGANYGYTFGSGTRLTVV.